The T cell receptor (beta chain) described here comes from a study of T cell repertoires in cytomegalovirus infection (dated by TCRdb to between 2018 and 2020). Broadly, across the study: Donor HLA type was relevant to the analysis, as public TCR beta signatures indicated carriage of CMV infection together with the matching HLA type. Beyond this particular receptor, the publication reports: In both this cohort and an independent roughly 400-donor cohort, the cumulative frequency of public TCR beta family members distinguished carriers of CMV infection plus the relevant HLA type. The ex vivo response was dominated by HLA-C-restricted CMV-specific TCR beta clonotypes, which also provided the single most frequent clonotype in two of eight donors.

The cysteine opens and the phenylalanine closes a CDR3 of 17 amino acids. Solely the CDR3 DNA is kept, with 51 bases framed from the first base. V is shortened by 2 bases, J by 3 bases, and the region joining them spans 19 bases. The germline V gene supplies CDR1 MNHEY and CDR2 SVGAGI. Sequencing was carried out with an Illumina HiSeq 1500. Using fastp trimming at Q25 and MiXCR clonotype assembly, TCRdb reanalyzed the public sequencing data and kept in-frame beta chains. Identical CDR3 protein sequences are pooled into one entry, listed with their most common genes and DNA. Recorded for this sample are fewer than 300,000 distinct CDR3 sequences; over 20% of them occurred a single time. The top ten clonotypes cover approximately 13% of the sample. This clonotype was picked up one time. Its recognized antigen is unknown. No much larger clonotype is one base removed from it; base qualities were not supplied. A read on its own is weak evidence.

Material: PBMCs. This chain is built from TRBV6-5 and TRBJ1-1; TRBD1 is perhaps the D gene, given 5 matching bases. The clonotype comes from a human donor in good health (CMV status not recorded). Some clones in this sample may be carry-over from other donors' samples. The nucleotides read TGTGCCAGCAGTTACATTCAACTGGGGCATCTGTACACTGAAGCTTTCTTT. It translates to CASSYIQLGHLYTEAFF.